What follows is one T cell receptor (beta chain) and its context. The CDR3 sequence is 15 residues long. The V end was cut by 5 bases, the J end by 5 bases, with 15 bases between. Germline values: CDR1 SGHAT, CDR2 FQNNGV. The data were obtained in a study of CD8+ T cells in alopecia areata. Investigators isolated RNA and reverse transcribed it into cDNA to act as the sequencing template. The data were produced by immunoSEQ multiplex PCR, yet TCRdb's version contains in-frame clones alone and is incomplete. The sample contains about 210,000 clones, around 65% of which appear only once. Treatment indicated: oral pan-JAK inhibitor, 5-10 mg twice daily.

Material: CD4+ T cells sorted from blood, obtained at week 4, from a patient treated with tofacitinib. The rearrangement joins TRBV11-2 to TRBJ2-2; D possibly matches TRBD1 or TRBD2 (6 bases each). The receptor comes from a human donor with alopecia areata. This CDR3 reads CASSPLQGRTGELFF. The CDR3 DNA sequence: TGTGCCAGCAGCCCCCTCCAGGGGAGGACCGGGGAGCTGTTTTTT. Supplemented by reference TRBV11-2 and TRBJ2-2, the full variable domain reads EAGVAQSPRYKIIEKRQSVAFWCNPISGHATLYWYQQILGQGPKLLIQFQNNGVVDDSQLPKDRFSAERLKGVDSTLKIQPAKLEDSAVYLCASSPLQGRTGELFFGEGSRLTVL.